The 12 T cell receptor beta chains presented below share a single source sample, sequenced in a study of blood T cell repertoires in COVID-19. Data came from immunoSEQ multiplex PCR; TCRdb stores just in-frame clones and leaves some out. The table includes roughly 150,000 clones, just over 90% detected once. The sample comprised peripheral blood. Every receptor here comes from a young man with COVID-19, enrolled during active disease.

V usage is TRBV5-1 and J usage is TRBJ2-3; a weak D match, TRBD1 (5 bases). Germline-derived CDR1 and CDR2 are SGHRS and YFSETQ. V lost 0 bases and J lost 0, with 11 bases in between. The CDR3 runs to 16 residues. The CDR3 nucleotides are TGCGCCAGCAGCTTGGGAGCAGGGATTAGCACAGATACGCAGTATTTT. Residues: CASSLGAGISTDTQYF.

V usage is TRBV9 and J usage is TRBJ1-2, with 7 bases fitting TRBD1. V lost 2 bases, J lost 0 bases, and 4 bases stayed unmatched. The length of the CDR3 is 15 residues. Germline-derived CDR1 and CDR2 are SGDLS and YYNGEE. CDR3 loop: CASSVGQDSNYGYTF. Written as DNA, the CDR3 is TGTGCCAGCAGCGTTGGACAGGACTCTAACTATGGCTACACCTTC.

V usage is TRBV7-3 and J usage is TRBJ2-7, with a possible D match to TRBD2 (6 bases). V was clipped by 2 bases and J by 6 bases, with 11 bases between them. The V gene's germline CDR1 is SGHTA and CDR2 FQGTGA. This CDR3 is 13 amino acids long. The CDR3 region has the DNA TGTGCCAGCAGCTTACGGGGGTCGTTCGAGCAGTACTTC. As protein: CASSLRGSFEQYF.

The rearrangement joins TRBV25-1 to TRBJ2-7; possible D gene TRBD1, 5 bases. CDR1 is MGHDK, CDR2 SYGVNS, per germline. This CDR3 has 14 residues. V lost 4 bases to trimming and J lost 3 bases, with 13 bases between them. The CDR3 bases are TGTGCCAGCAGTGCAGGGCAAGTTTACTACGAGCAGTACTTC. Translated: CASSAGQVYYEQYF.

The rearrangement joins TRBV7-8 to TRBJ2-1, with D tentatively TRBD1 (5 bases). Trimming left V 1 base short and J 7 bases short, with 11 bases between. CDR3 length equals 14 residues. Germline V gene data show CDR1 as SGHVS and CDR2 as FQNEAQ. CDR3 residues: CASSLGPAGNEQFF. CDR3 coding DNA: TGTGCCAGCAGCTTAGGTCCCGCAGGGAATGAGCAGTTCTTC.

This chain connects TRBV2 to TRBJ1-4, with D tentatively TRBD1 (5 bases). Trimming cost V 5 bases and J 2 bases, with 12 bases left between them. The CDR3 covers 15 residues. Germline CDR1 and CDR2: SNHLY and FYNNEI. Written as DNA, the CDR3 is TGTGCCAGCAGTCCAGGGCTAACTACTAATGAAAAACTGTTTTTT. Amino acid sequence: CASSPGLTTNEKLFF.

The CDR3 region is CASTYSGKRDTQYF. As DNA, the CDR3 is TGTGCCAGCACCTATAGCGGGAAGCGAGATACGCAGTATTTT. J is TRBJ2-3 and V is TRBV6-5, with 8 bases fitting TRBD2. The V gene's germline CDR1 is MNHEY and CDR2 SVGAGI. The CDR3 consists of 14 residues. Trimming at V came to 7 bases and at J to 5 bases, leaving 8 bases not matched to a gene.

The V and J genes are TRBV28 and TRBJ1-1; D not certain. The CDR3 loop spans 11 amino acids. Trimming cost V 3 bases and J 5 bases, with 4 bases left between them. CDR1 MDHEN and CDR2 SYDVKM come from the germline V gene. The CDR3 is CASSFSTEAFF. As DNA, the CDR3 is TGTGCCAGCAGTTTTAGTACTGAAGCTTTCTTT.

This clone was detected only once. This chain links TRBV28 with TRBJ1-5, with TRBD1 identical over 11 bases. Losses at the gene ends were 6 bases for V and 2 bases for J; bases not matched to a gene: 6. Germline loops: CDR1 MDHEN, CDR2 SYDVKM. The CDR3 is 16 residues long. The DNA for the CDR3 is TGTGCCAGCAGGGCGCGGGGACAGGGGGGCAATCAGCCCCAGCATTTT. This encodes CASRARGQGGNQPQHF.

The chain is built from TRBV2 and TRBJ1-2, with 11 nucleotides matching TRBD1. CDR1 is SNHLY, CDR2 FYNNEI, per germline. With V trimmed by 11 bases and J by 5 bases, 7 bases remained unmatched. The CDR3 extends over 13 amino acids. The chain's CDR3 is CARPGTGGYGYTF. The CDR3 region has the DNA TGTGCCCGTCCTGGGACAGGGGGTTATGGCTACACCTTC. Using reference TRBV2 and TRBJ1-2 for the parts outside the CDR3, the full variable domain is EPEVTQTPSHQVTQMGQEVILRCVPISNHLYFYWYRQILGQKVEFLVSFYNNEISEKSEIFDDQFSVERPDGSNFTLKIRSTKLEDSAMYFCARPGTGGYGYTFGSGTRLTVV.

V gene TRBV5-5 combines with J gene TRBJ2-1; no definite D call. V lost 5 bases to trimming and J lost 5 bases, with 8 bases between them. This CDR3 spans 12 amino acids. The germline V gene encodes CDR1 SGHKS and CDR2 YYEKEE (reference sequence). CDR3 nucleotide sequence: TGTGCCAGCAGGTGGAGTAACAATGAGCAGTTCTTC. Protein sequence: CASRWSNNEQFF.

V is TRBV20-1 and J is TRBJ2-1, with 8 bases fitting TRBD2. CDR1 and CDR2 (germline): DFQATT, SNEGSKA (reference sequence). The CDR3 has 14 residues. J lost 8 bases, V lost 3 bases, and 9 bases had no gene match. CDR3 coding DNA: TGCAGTGCTAGTCGACGGGAGGGCTGGCATGAGCAGTTCTTC. It encodes CSASRREGWHEQFF.